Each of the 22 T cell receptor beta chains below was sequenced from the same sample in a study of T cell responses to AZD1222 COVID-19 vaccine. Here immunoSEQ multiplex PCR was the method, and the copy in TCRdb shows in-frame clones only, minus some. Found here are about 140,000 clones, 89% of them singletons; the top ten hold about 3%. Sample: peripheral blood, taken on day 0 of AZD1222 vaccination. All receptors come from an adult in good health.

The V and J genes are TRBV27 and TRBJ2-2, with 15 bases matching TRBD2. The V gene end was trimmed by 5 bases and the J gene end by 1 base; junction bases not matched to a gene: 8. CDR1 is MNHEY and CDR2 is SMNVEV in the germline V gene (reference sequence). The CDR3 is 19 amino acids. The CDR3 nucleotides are TGTGCCAGCAGTCGGACTAGCGGGAGGGCCTGGGTGAACACCGGGGAGCTGTTTTTT. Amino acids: CASSRTSGRAWVNTGELFF.

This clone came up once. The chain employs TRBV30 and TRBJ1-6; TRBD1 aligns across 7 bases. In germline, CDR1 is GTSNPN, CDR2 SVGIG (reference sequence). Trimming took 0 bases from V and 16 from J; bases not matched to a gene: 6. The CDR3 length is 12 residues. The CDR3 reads CAWSVQGQVLHF. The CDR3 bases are TGTGCCTGGAGTGTCCAAGGACAGGTGCTCCACTTT.

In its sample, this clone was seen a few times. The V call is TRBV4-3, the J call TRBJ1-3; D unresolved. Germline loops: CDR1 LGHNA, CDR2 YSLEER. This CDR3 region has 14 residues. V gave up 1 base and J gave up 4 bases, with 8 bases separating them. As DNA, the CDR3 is TGCGCCAGCAGCCAAGTTAGTCCGGGAAACACCATATATTTT. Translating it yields CASSQVSPGNTIYF.

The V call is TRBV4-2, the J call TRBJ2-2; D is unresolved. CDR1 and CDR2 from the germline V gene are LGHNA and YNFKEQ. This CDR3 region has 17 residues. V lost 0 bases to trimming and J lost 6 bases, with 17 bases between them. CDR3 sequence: CASSQEAHLRGAGELFF. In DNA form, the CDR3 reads TGTGCCAGCAGCCAAGAGGCTCACTTAAGAGGAGCCGGGGAGCTGTTTTTT.

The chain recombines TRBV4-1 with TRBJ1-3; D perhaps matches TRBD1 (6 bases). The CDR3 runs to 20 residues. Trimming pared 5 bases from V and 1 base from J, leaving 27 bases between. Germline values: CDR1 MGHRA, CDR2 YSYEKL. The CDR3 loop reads CASSYRILWGQGRSGNTIYF. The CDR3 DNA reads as TGCGCCAGCAGCTATCGGATCCTTTGGGGGCAGGGTAGATCTGGAAACACCATATATTTT.

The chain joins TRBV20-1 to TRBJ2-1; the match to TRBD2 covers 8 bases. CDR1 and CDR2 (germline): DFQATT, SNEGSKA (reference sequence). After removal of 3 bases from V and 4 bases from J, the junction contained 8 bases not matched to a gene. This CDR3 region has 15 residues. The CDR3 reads CSASLVGLAYNEQFF. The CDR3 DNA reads TGCAGTGCTAGTTTGGTCGGACTAGCTTACAATGAGCAGTTCTTC.

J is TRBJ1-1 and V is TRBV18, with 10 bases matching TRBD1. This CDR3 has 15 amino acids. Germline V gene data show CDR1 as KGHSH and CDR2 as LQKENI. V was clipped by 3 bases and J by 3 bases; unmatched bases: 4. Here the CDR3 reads CASSPRTGGDTEAFF. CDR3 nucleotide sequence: TGTGCCAGCTCACCTAGGACAGGGGGGGACACTGAAGCTTTCTTT.

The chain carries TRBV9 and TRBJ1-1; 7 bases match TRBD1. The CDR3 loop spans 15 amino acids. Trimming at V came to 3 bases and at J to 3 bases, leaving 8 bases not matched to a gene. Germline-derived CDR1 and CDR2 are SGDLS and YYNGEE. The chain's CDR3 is CASSGKTGADTEAFF. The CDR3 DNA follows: TGTGCCAGCAGCGGAAAAACAGGGGCGGACACTGAAGCTTTCTTT.

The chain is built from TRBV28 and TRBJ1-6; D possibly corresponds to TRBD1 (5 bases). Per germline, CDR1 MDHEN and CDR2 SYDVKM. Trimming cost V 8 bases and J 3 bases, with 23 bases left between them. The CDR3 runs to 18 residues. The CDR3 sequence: CASGSAGRWGLYNSPLHF. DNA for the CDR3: TGTGCCAGCGGCTCGGCAGGAAGGTGGGGACTCTATAATTCACCCCTCCACTTT.

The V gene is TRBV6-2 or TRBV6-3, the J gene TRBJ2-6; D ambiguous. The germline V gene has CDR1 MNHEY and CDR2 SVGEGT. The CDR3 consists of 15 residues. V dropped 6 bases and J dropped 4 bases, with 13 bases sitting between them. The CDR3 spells CASSPREDGANVLTF. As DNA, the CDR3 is TGTGCCAGCAGCCCTAGGGAAGACGGGGCCAACGTCCTGACTTTC.

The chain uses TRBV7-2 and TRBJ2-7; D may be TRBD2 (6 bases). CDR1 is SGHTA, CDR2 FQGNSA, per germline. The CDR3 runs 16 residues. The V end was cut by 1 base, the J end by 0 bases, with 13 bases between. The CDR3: CASSLDGEASSYEQYF. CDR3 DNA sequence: TGTGCCAGCAGCTTAGATGGGGAGGCCAGCTCCTACGAGCAGTACTTC.

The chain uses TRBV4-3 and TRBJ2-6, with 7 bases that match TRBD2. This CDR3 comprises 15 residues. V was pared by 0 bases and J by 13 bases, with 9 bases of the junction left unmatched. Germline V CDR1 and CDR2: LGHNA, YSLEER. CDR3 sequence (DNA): TGCGCCAGCAGCCAAGATCCTAGCGGCCTCCTGGTCCTGACTTTC. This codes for CASSQDPSGLLVLTF.

The CDR3 loop reads CASSRMKWTGTSVRYEQYF. CDR3 coding DNA: TGTGCCAGCAGCCGTATGAAATGGACAGGCACCTCGGTTAGATACGAGCAGTACTTC. The rearrangement uses TRBV7-2 and TRBJ2-7, with 7 bases matching TRBD1. Germline-derived CDR1 and CDR2 are SGHTA and FQGNSA. The ends lost 5 bases at V and 4 bases at J; junction bases unmatched: 23. The CDR3 spans 19 residues.

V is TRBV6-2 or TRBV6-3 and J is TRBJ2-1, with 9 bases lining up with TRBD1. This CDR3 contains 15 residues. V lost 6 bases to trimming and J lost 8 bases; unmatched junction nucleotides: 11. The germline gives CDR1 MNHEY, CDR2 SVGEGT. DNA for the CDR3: TGTGCCAGCAGCGAAGCCGGGACAGGGTTCTATGAGCAGTTCTTC. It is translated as CASSEAGTGFYEQFF.

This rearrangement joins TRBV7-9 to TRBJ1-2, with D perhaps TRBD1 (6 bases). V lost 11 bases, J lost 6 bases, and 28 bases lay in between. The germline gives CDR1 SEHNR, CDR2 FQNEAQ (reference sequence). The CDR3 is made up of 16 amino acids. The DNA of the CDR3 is TGTGCCTTTCCCACAGGGACCCTTTGGGGTTTGCATGGCTACACCTTC. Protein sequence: CAFPTGTLWGLHGYTF.

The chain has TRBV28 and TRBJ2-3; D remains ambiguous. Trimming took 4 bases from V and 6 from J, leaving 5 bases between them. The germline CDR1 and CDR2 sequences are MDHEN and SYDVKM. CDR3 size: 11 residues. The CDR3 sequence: CASSSPDTQYF. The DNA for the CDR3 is TGTGCCAGCAGTTCTCCGGATACGCAGTATTTT.

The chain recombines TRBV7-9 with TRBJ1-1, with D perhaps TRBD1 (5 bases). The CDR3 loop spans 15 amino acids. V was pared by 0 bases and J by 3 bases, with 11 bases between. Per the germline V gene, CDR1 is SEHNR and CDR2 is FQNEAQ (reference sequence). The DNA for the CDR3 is TGTGCCAGCAGCTTAGCGTTAGTAGGGGACACTGAAGCTTTCTTT. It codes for CASSLALVGDTEAFF.

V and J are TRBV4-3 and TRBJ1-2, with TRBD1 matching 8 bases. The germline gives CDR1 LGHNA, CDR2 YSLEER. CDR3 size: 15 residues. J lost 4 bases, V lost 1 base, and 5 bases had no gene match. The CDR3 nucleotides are TGCGCCAGCAGCCAAGTGGACAGGGACACCTATGGCTACACCTTC. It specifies CASSQVDRDTYGYTF.

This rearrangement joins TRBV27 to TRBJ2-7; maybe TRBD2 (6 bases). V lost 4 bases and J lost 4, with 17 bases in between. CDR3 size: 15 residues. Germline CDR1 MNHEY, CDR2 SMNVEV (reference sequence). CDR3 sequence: CASSSWNSGVYEQYF. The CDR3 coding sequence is TGTGCCAGCAGTTCCTGGAACTCGGGAGTGTACGAGCAGTACTTC.

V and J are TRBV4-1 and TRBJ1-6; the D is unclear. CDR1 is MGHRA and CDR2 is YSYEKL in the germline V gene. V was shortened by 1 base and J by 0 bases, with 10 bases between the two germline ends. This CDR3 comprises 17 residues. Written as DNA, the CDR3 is TGCGCCAGCAGCCAAGTTGCCGGTAGCTCCTATAATTCACCCCTCCACTTT. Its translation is CASSQVAGSSYNSPLHF.

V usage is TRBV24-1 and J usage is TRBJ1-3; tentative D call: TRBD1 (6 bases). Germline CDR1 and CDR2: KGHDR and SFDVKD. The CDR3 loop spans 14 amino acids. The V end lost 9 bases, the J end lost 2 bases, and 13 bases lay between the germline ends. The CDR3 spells CATRRDITGNTIYF. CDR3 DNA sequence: TGTGCCACCCGACGGGACATCACTGGAAACACCATATATTTT.

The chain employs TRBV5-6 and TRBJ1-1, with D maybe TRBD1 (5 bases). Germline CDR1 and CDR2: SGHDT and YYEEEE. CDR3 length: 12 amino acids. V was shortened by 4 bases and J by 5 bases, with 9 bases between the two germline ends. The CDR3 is CASSIRQTEAFF. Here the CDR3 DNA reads TGTGCCAGCAGCATACGACAGACTGAAGCTTTCTTT. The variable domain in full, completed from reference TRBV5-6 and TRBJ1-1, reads DAGVTQSPTHLIKTRGQQVTLRCSPKSGHDTVSWYQQALGQGPQFIFQYYEEEERQRGNFPDRFSGHQFPNYSSELNVNALLLGDSALYLCASSIRQTEAFFGQGTRLTVV.